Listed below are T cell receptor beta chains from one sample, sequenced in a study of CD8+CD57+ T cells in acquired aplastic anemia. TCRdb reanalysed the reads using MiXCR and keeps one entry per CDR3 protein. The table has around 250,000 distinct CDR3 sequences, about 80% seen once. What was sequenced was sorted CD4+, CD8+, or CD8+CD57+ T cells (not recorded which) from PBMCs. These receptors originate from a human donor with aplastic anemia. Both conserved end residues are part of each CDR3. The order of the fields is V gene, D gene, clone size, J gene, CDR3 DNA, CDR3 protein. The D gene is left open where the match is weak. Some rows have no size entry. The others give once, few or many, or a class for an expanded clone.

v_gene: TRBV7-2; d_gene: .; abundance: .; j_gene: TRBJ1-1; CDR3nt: TGTGCCAGCGGCTTTCCGGGCACTGAAGCTTTCTTT; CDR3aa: CASGFPGTEAFF
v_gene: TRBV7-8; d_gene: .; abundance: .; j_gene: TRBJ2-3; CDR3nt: TGTGCCAGCAGCTTAGCGGGAGGTCCGGGGTGGGAGTATTTT; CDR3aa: CASSLAGGPGWEYF
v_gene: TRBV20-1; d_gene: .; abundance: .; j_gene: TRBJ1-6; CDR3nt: TGCAGTGCTAGAGGCGGAGACAGTTCACCCCTCCACTTT; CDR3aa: CSARGGDSSPLHF
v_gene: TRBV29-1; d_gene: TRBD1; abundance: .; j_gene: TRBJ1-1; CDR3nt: TGCAGCGTCTTACACGGGACAGGGTCCATGAACACTGAAGCTTTCTTT; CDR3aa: CSVLHGTGSMNTEAFF
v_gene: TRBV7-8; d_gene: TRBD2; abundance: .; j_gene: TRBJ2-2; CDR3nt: TGTGCCAGCAGCGTTACTAGCGGGGGGTACACCGGGGAGCTGTTTTTT; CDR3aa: CASSVTSGGYTGELFF
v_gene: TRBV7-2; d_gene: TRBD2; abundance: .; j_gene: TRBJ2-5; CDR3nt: TGTGCCAGCAGCTTGACTAGCGGGAGGGGGCGAGAGACCCAGTACTTC; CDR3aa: CASSLTSGRGRETQYF
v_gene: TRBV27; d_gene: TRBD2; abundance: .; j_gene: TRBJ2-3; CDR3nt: TGTGCCAGCAGACAGGGACTAGCGGGGTCAGATACGCAGTATTTT; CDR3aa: CASRQGLAGSDTQYF
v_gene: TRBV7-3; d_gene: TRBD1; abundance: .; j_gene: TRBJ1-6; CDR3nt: TGTGCCATTAGCGTGGGCGGGGGACAGCGGTCCCTCGTCCACTTT; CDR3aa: CAISVGGGQRSLVHF
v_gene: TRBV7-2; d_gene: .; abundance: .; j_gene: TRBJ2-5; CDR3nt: TGTGCCACCAGCATAGCCAGCGGGCCAGAGACCCAGTACTTC; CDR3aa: CATSIASGPETQYF
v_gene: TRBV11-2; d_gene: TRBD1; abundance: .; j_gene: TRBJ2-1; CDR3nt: TGTGCCAGCAGCTTGTCTTCCGGGACAGGGATCGGTGATGAGCAGTTCTTC; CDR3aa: CASSLSSGTGIGDEQFF
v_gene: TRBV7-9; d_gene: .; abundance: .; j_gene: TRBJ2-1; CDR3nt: TGTGCCAGCAGCCAGGGGGGCGGAAACGGTCATGAGGAGTTCTTC; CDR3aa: CASSQGGGNGHEEFF
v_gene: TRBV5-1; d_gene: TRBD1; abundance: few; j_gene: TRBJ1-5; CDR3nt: TGCGCCAGCAGCCACGGACAGGGAGGCAATCAGCCCCAGCATTTT; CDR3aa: CASSHGQGGNQPQHF
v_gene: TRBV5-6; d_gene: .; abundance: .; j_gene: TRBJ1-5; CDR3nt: TGTGCCAGCAGCTTGGCGGCAGATCAGCCCCAGCATTTT; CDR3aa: CASSLAADQPQHF
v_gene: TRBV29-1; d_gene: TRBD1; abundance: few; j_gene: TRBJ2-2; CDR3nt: TGCAGCGTAAACAGGGGCCGGACCGGGGAGCTGTTTTTT; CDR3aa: CSVNRGRTGELFF
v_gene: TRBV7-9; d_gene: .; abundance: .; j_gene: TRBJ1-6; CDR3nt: TGTGCCAGCAGCGGCGGCGGGGGAGGCTACGCCCAGTACTTT; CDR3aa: CASSGGGGGYAQYF
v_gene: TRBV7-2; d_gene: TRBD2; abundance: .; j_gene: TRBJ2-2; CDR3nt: TGTGCCAGCAGCCGGCGACTAGCGGAGAACACCGGGGAGCTGTTTTTT; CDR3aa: CASSRRLAENTGELFF
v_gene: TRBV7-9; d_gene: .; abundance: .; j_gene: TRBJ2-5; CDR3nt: TGTGCCAGCAGCTTGGGTTCCTATACATCACCCCCCCACTACTTC; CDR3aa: CASSLGSYTSPPHYF
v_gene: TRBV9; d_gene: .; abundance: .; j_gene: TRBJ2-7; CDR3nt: .; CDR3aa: CASSVGQGTHELYF
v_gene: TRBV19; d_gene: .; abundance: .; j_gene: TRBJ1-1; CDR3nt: TGTGCCAGTAGTTTAGATATGACAGCCAACAATGAAGATTTCTTT; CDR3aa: CASSLDMTANNEDFF
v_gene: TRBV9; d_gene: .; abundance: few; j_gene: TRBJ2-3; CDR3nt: TGTGCCAGCAGCGTAGGGTCAGATACGCAGACGCAGTATTTT; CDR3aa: CASSVGSDTQTQYF
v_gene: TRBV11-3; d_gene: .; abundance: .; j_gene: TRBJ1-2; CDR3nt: TGTGCCAGCAGTTTACAGGGTTCGGACTATGGCTACACCTTC; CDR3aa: CASSLQGSDYGYTF
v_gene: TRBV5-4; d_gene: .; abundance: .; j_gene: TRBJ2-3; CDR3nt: TGTGCCAGCAGCTTTGGGGCCACAGATACGCAGTATTTT; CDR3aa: CASSFGATDTQYF
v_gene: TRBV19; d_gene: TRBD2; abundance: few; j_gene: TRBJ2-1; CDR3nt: TGTGCCAGTAGTATAGCTAGCGGGAGTAGGGATGAGCAGTTCTTC; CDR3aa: CASSIASGSRDEQFF
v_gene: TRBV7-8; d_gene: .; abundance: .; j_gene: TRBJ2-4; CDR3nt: TGTGCCAGCAGCTTAGCGGGACAAGCCAAAAACATTCAGTACTTC; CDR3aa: CASSLAGQAKNIQYF
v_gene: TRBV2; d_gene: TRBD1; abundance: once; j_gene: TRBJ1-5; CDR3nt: TGTGCCAGCAGCAACTACGGGACAGAAAATCAGCCCCTGCATTTT; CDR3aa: CASSNYGTENQPLHF
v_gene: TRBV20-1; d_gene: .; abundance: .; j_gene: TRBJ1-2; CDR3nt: TGCAGTGCTAGAGATGGGGCAGGGGTTGGCTACACCTTC; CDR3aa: CSARDGAGVGYTF
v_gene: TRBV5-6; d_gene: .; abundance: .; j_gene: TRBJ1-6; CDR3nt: TGTGCCAGCGGACTAGCGGGGGACAATTCACCCCTCCACTTT; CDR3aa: CASGLAGDNSPLHF
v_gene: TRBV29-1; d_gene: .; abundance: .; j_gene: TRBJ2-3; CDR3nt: TGCAGCGTTGAAGGGACAGCCACAGATACGCAGTATTTT; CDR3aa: CSVEGTATDTQYF
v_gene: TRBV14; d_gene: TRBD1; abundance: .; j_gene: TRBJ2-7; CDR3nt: TGTGCCAGCAACGCCGGGACAGGGGCCTACGAGCAGTACTTC; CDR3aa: CASNAGTGAYEQYF
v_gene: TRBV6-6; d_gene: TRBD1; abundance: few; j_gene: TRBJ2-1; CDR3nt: TGTGCCAGCAGTCAGTCTAGGACAGGTTACAATGAGCAGTTCTTC; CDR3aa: CASSQSRTGYNEQFF
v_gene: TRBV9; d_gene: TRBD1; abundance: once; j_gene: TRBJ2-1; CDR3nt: TGTGCCAGCAGCGCCGGGACAGGGGCCTACAATGAGCAGTTCTTC; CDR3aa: CASSAGTGAYNEQFF
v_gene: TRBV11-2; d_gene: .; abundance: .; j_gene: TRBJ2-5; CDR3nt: TGTGCCAGCAGGTGGGGTAGAGGGACCCAGTACTTC; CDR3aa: CASRWGRGTQYF
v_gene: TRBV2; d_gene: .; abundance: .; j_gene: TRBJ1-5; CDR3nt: TGTGCCAGCGGCGACGGGGTCTCGGGAAATCAGTATTATCATTTT; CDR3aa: CASGDGVSGNQYYHF
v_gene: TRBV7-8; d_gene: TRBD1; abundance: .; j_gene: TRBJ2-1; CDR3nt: TGTGCCAGCAGCATAGGGGACAGTCCCTACGCTGAGCAGTTCTTC; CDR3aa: CASSIGDSPYAEQFF
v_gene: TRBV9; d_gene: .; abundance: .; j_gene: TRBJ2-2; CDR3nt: TGTGCCAGCAGCTTCGTCAGGGACACCGGGGAGCTGTTTTTT; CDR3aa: CASSFVRDTGELFF
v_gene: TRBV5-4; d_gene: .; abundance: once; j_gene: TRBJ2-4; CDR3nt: TGTGCCAGCAGCTTTACTGGGAACATTCAGTACTTC; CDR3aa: CASSFTGNIQYF
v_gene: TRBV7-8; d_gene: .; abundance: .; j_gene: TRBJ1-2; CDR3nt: TGTGCCAGCAGCCTTGTTATGTCAGGAGCCGACGAGCAGTACACCTTC; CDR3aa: CASSLVMSGADEQYTF
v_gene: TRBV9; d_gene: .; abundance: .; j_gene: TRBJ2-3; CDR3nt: TGTGCCAGCAGCGTGAGGGGCTGGAGAAATCAGCCCCAGTATTTT; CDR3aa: CASSVRGWRNQPQYF
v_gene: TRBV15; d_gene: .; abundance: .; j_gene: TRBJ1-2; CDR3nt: TGTGCCACCAGCAGAGGAACCTACAGCAGCTGGGGTGGAGGGTCAAACTATGGCTACACCTTC; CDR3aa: CATSRGTYSSWGGGSNYGYTF
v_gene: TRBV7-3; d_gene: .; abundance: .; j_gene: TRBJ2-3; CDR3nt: TGTGCCAGCAGCTTTTACCGCACCGGTACGCAGTATTTT; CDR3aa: CASSFYRTGTQYF
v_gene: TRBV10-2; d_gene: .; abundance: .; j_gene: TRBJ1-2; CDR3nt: TGCGCCAGCAGTGAGTCCCCAGGGTTCAGCTATGGCTACACCTTC; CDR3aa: CASSESPGFSYGYTF
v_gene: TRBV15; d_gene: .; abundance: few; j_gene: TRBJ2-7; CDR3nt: TGTGCCACCAGCGTCCGGGGTGTAGCCTATGCGCAGTACTTC; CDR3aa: CATSVRGVAYAQYF